Sequencing of this TCR beta chain was carried out in a study of regulatory T cells in long-lasting Graves disease. Construction of TCR beta libraries relied on iRepertoire HTBI primers and on Arm-PCR targeting CDR3 regions. In the authors' methods: Identification yielded around 64 TRBV and approximately 13 TRBJ segments across samples. TCRdb used MiXCR to reprocess the multiplex PCR reads, holding one entry per CDR3 protein. TCRdb, rather than the study authors, made the V and J calls. The data show approximately 440,000 distinct CDR3 sequences, with around a quarter seen just once and about a quarter held by the top ten. This clonotype came up a few times. Its specificity is unknown. Germline V gene lookup returns CDR1 LGHDT and CDR2 YNNKEL (reference sequence). J gave up 0 bases and V 4 bases, and 6 bases lay outside the gene matches. The length of the CDR3 is 16 residues. Time point given: persistent/refractory GD, antithyroid drugs over 5 years with positive TRAb. The TCR library used RNA extracted from PBMCs.

General observations from the study: When disease was persistent, TRBV28, TRBJ1-2 and TRBJ2-5 were the favored segments. Persistent patients had a count of shared public clonotypes (2,741) that exceeded that of new patients (approximately 1,000).

The chain joins TRBV3-1 to TRBJ2-7, with 10 bases identical to TRBD2. Sample: peripheral blood mononuclear cells (PBMCs), taken when the disease was refractory, from a patient treated with antithyroid drugs. This receptor was obtained from a female donor with Graves disease. The DNA for the CDR3 is TGTGCCAGCAGCCCAGGACTAGCGGACAGCTCCTACGAGCAGTACTTC. Translation: CASSPGLADSSYEQYF.